This T cell receptor (beta chain) was found in a study of cytomegalovirus exposure and HLA in healthy donors. Overall study findings and caveats: In the 120 or so validation repertoires, just under 95% of cluster scores exceeded 0, per a later analysis.

This CDR3 has 16 amino acids. Germline loops: CDR1 SGHRS, CDR2 YFSETQ. V shed 6 bases and J shed 0 bases, with 16 bases lying between them. This clone was detected once. The target antigen is unknown. Generated by immunoSEQ multiplex PCR, the TCRdb table keeps only in-frame clones and is missing some. The sample carries under 200,000 clones, roughly 80% recorded once. The sample comprised PBMCs. This sequence joins TRBV5-1 and TRBJ2-1, with D perhaps matching TRBD1 (5 bases). This clonotype originated in a man in his late teens or twenties in good health and CMV-seropositive. This chain's CDR3 is CASTPLGQSSYNEQFF. The CDR3 coding sequence is TGCGCCAGCACCCCCTTGGGGCAAAGCTCCTACAATGAGCAGTTCTTC.